The 3 T cell receptor beta chains presented below share a single source sample, sequenced in a study of T-cell reconstitution after alpha-beta-depleted transplantation in children (dated by TCRdb to the mid-2010s). The treatment or condition tag for this specimen amounts to: allogeneic hematopoietic cell transplantation with graft depleted of TCRalphabeta T cells and CD19 B cells. Receptor amplification or capture employed PCR. This sample was sequenced with an Illumina HiSeq 2500. Molecular barcoding was employed in the preparation of TCR libraries, with unique molecular identifiers being used to normalize TCRbeta repertoire quantification. Using fastp at Q25 and MiXCR, TCRdb reprocessed the public reads and kept productive beta chains. Entries are consolidated by CDR3 protein sequence, retaining the most common genes and DNA. Here the sample has about 980,000 distinct CDR3 sequences; about 26% occur a single time. Jointly, the top ten make up more than 25% of the sample.

Sequences were derived from PBMCs, mostly from graft donor cells, sampled 360 days after TCRalphabeta/CD19-depleted stem cell transplant. All receptors derive from a boy under three years old who had a stem cell transplant for SCID, so the T cells may come from the graft donor.

The chain links TRBV24-1 to TRBJ1-5; D may be TRBD1 (6 bases). The CDR3 is made up of 13 amino acids. Germline values: CDR1 KGHDR, CDR2 SFDVKD. The V and J ends lost 10 bases and 1 base respectively, with 10 bases between them. The CDR3 nucleotides are TGTGCCACGCGAGGGGGAAGCAATCAGCCCCAGCATTTT. Protein product: CATRGGSNQPQHF.

The sample holds a few counts of this clonotype. The rearrangement links TRBV11-2 to TRBJ2-7, with 9 bases fitting TRBD1. Per the germline V gene, CDR1 is SGHAT and CDR2 is FQNNGV. This CDR3 spans 15 amino acids. V shed 6 bases, J shed 2 bases, and the junction held 8 bases outside the gene matches. The DNA of the CDR3 is TGTGCCAGCAGTGCCCCCGGGACAGGGACCTACGAGCAGTACTTC. This gives the protein CASSAPGTGTYEQYF.

J is TRBJ2-7 and V is TRBV7-3, with unresolved D. This CDR3 is 13 amino acids long. Germline CDR1 is SGHTA and CDR2 is FQGTGA. V dropped 5 bases and J dropped 3 bases, with 11 bases sitting between them. The CDR3 nucleotides are TGTGCCAGCAGCCACGGGCCGTACTACGAGCAGTACTTC. Its protein is CASSHGPYYEQYF.